The present TCR beta chain was sequenced within a study of blood T cell repertoires in COVID-19. Trimming took 3 bases from V and 6 from J; bases not matched to a gene: 6. CDR1 and CDR2 (germline): MNHEY, SMNVEV (reference sequence). The CDR3 sequence is 15 residues long. This table comes from immunoSEQ multiplex PCR, and its TCRdb copy is limited to in-frame clones, with some not included. This table has around 110,000 clones, approximately 81% appearing once. The sequenced sample consisted of peripheral blood. The chain couples TRBV27 to TRBJ2-7; TRBD1 matches at 12 bases. The clonotype was recovered from a man aged 35-49 years with acute or convalescent COVID-19. For the CDR3, the DNA is TGTGCCAGCAGTTTCACCGGGACAGGGGGCTCCGAGCAGTACTTC. It encodes CASSFTGTGGSEQYF.